The sequence of this T cell receptor beta chain was determined in a study of human T cells and chemical hapten exposure. Study as a whole: The cohort included alopecia areata under or over 50% scalp, totalis and universalis. Study-wide points: It was expanded TCRs that formed significantly more large CDR3 similarity clusters than controls did. Sensitization with DPC brought no change to TCRs above 1 in 1000 in frequency.

Time point reported: patch test 3, about 24 weeks after DPC sensitization. As to treatment: therapeutic diphenylcyclopropenone sensitization with weekly scalp DPC. Each cDNA molecule in the library carried unique molecular identifiers. One entry per CDR3 protein results from TCRdb running MiXCR on the RACE reads. Among some 97,000 distinct CDR3 sequences listed, roughly 27% were seen once. The ends were cut back, 0 bases at V and 4 bases at J, with 16 bases in the middle. Germline CDR1 reads MNHEY; CDR2 reads SVGEGT. The CDR3 is made up of 16 amino acids. This clonotype was detected only a few times. No antigen is known for it.

The clonotype originates from a man aged 40-49 years with alopecia areata. Some clones in this sample may be carry-over from other donors' samples. This material consisted of whole blood, taken in connection with sensitization to the hapten diphenylcyclopropenone (DPC). The rearrangement joins TRBV6-2 or TRBV6-3 to TRBJ2-7; either TRBD1 or TRBD2 may supply D (6 bases each). CDR3 in DNA: TGTGCCAGCAGTTACTCGCCGCCGGGGGCGATATACGAGCAGTACTTC. It yields the protein CASSYSPPGAIYEQYF.